This T cell receptor (beta chain) was profiled in a study of CD8+ T cells in alopecia areata. Across the study: At a dose of 5 to 10 mg twice daily, oral tofacitinib was given to treated patients.

Reverse transcribed after extraction, RNA yielded cDNA as the sequencing template. Libraries were prepared by immunoSEQ multiplex PCR; TCRdb keeps only in-frame clonotypes and omits some of them. Here the sample spans roughly 250,000 clones, around 67% being singletons. Study-wide findings and caveats: Against the mouse data, patients shared TCRs less clearly, possibly for HLA reasons. Higher clonality was seen in lesional scalp than in normal scalp, especially in alopecia totalis/universalis.

As concerns this clone: What it binds is not known.

The CDR3 runs to 10 residues. Germline V gives CDR1 GTSNPN, CDR2 SVGIG (reference sequence). Sequencing was performed on CD4+ T cells sorted from blood, taken at week 0. The source of this sequence is a human donor with alopecia areata. This chain links TRBV30 with TRBJ1-1; D ambiguous. As DNA, the CDR3 is TGTTCTCTGGAGAACACTGAAGCTTTCTTT. It translates to CSLENTEAFF.